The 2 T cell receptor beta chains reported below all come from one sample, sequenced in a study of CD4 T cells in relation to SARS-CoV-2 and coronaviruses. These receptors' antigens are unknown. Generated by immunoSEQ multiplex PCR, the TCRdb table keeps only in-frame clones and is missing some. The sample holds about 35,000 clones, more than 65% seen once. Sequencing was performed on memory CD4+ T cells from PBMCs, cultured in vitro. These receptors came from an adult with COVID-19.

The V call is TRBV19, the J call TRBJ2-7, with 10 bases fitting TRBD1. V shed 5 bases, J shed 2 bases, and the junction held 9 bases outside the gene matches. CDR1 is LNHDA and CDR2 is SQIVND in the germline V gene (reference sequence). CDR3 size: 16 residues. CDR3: CASSPLGDRGTYEQYF. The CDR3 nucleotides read TGTGCCAGTAGTCCCCTCGGGGACAGGGGTACCTACGAGCAGTACTTC.

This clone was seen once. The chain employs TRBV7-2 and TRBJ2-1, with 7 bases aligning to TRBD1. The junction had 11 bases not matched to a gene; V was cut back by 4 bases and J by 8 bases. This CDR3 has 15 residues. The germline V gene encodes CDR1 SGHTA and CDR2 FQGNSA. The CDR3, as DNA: TGTGCCAGCAGCTGGGGGACAGAAGCGATCTATGAGCAGTTCTTC. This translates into CASSWGTEAIYEQFF.